A selection of T cell receptor beta chains follows, all from one sample in a study of blood T cell repertoires in COVID-19. This table comes from immunoSEQ multiplex PCR, and its TCRdb copy is limited to in-frame clones, with some not included. The sample shows around 120,000 clones, more than 60% of them seen only once. The sequenced material came from peripheral blood. These receptors all stem from an older woman with acute or convalescent COVID-19. The CDR3 runs from the conserved cysteine through the conserved F or W. The order of the fields is CDR3 protein, CDR3 DNA, V gene, D gene, clone size, J gene. A D gene is named only where the DNA matches it firmly. A clone size is listed for some rows: how often the clone was seen (once, few, many), or a class if it is expanded.

CASSSAGTGYQPQHF	TGTGCCAGCAGTTCGGCCGGGACAGGGTATCAGCCCCAGCATTTT	TRBV6-5	TRBD1	NA	TRBJ1-5
CASSQNGQGWVREAFF	TGCGCCAGCAGCCAAAATGGACAGGGTTGGGTCAGGGAAGCTTTCTTT	TRBV4-1	TRBD1	once	TRBJ1-1
CASSSSYGSGNTIYF	TGTGCCAGCAGCTCATCGTACGGTTCTGGAAACACCATATATTTT	TRBV7-7	NA	NA	TRBJ1-3
CASSQDPTGTGNTIYF	TGCGCCAGCAGCCAAGACCCGACAGGGACTGGAAACACCATATATTTT	TRBV4-1	TRBD1	few	TRBJ1-3
CASSPGGRGWNEQFF	TGTGCCAGCAGCCCCGGGGGCAGGGGGTGGAATGAGCAGTTCTTC	TRBV9	NA	NA	TRBJ2-1
CASSLTGTGRETQYF	TGTGCCAGCAGCCTAACCGGGACAGGGAGAGAGACCCAGTACTTC	TRBV7-2	TRBD1	NA	TRBJ2-5
CATRVQPQHF	TGTGCCACCCGGGTGCAGCCCCAGCATTTT	TRBV3-1/TRBV3-2	NA	NA	TRBJ1-5
CASSPPSLAGGRQFF	TGTGCCAGCAGTCCACCGTCGCTAGCGGGGGGGCGGCAGTTCTTC	TRBV11-2	TRBD2	NA	TRBJ2-1
CASSQEVTSNEKLFF	TGTGCCAGCAGCCAAGAGGTCACTAGTAATGAAAAACTGTTTTTT	TRBV14	NA	NA	TRBJ1-4
CASSIRGGYRLPDTQYF	TGTGCCAGTAGTATCAGAGGTGGTTACCGTCTCCCAGATACGCAGTATTTT	TRBV19	NA	NA	TRBJ2-3
CASSRGSLYEQYF	TGTGCCAGCAGCCGGGGTTCTCTTTACGAGCAGTACTTC	TRBV2	NA	once	TRBJ2-7
CASSLADPRGYGYTF	TGCGCCAGCAGCTTGGCCGACCCCAGGGGTTATGGCTACACCTTC	TRBV5-1	NA	NA	TRBJ1-2
CASSLGGPTNTGELFF	TGTGCCAGCAGCTTGGGGGGCCCAACGAACACCGGGGAGCTGTTTTTT	TRBV5-4	NA	NA	TRBJ2-2
CASSLAGFMNTEAFF	TGTGCCAGCAGCTTGGCAGGGTTCATGAACACTGAAGCTTTCTTT	TRBV7-6	NA	NA	TRBJ1-1
CSVAGLVTGDSYEQYF	TGCAGCGTTGCGGGACTAGTAACAGGAGACTCCTACGAGCAGTACTTC	TRBV29-1	TRBD2	once	TRBJ2-7
CSATPRDRRFEQYF	TGCAGCGCCACCCCCCGGGACAGGAGGTTCGAGCAGTACTTC	TRBV29-1	TRBD1	NA	TRBJ2-7
CASSYNTGELFF	TGTGCCAGCAGCTATAACACCGGGGAGCTGTTTTTT	TRBV12-3/TRBV12-4	NA	NA	TRBJ2-2